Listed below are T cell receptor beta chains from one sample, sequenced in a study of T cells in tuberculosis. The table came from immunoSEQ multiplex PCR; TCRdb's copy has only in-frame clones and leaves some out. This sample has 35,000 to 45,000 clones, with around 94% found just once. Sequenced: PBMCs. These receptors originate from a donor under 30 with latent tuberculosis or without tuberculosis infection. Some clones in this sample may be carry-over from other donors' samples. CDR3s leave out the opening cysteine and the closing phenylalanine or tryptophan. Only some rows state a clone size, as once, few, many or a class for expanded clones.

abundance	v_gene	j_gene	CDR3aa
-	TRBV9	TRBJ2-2	ASSVGPSGSNTGELF
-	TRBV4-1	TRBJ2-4	ASSPGRSVRATLAKNIQY
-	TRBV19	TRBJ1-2	ASKLGEVFVPAGYT
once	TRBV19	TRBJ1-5	ASSARTGVGSNQPQH
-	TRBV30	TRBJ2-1	AWSVLSGTGGNEQF
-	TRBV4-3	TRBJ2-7	ASSRTTDYEQY
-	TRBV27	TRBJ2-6	ASSLFLASGANVLT
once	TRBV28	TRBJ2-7	ASSAPRGISYEQY
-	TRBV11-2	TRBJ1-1	ASSLTGGEFTEAF
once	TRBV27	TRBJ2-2	ASSLHSLNTGELF
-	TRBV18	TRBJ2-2	ASSPLSNTGELF
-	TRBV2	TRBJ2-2	ASKNLAGKTGELF
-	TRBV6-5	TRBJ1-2	ASSAGYGYT
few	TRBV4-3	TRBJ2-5	ASSQDLGGQGRETQY
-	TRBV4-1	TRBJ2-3	ASSQDNGGSADTDTQY
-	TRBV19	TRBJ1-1	ASKRGHAEAF
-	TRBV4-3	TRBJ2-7	ASSQGREGPYEQY